Each of the 19 T cell receptor beta chains below was sequenced from the same sample in a study of blood T cell repertoires in COVID-19. The assay was immunoSEQ multiplex PCR, and TCRdb's table has in-frame clones only and misses some. The profile shows 250,000 to 350,000 clones, around 85% of them singletons. Sequenced: peripheral blood. Receptor source: a human donor with COVID-19, enrolled during active disease. The donor label of this sample is uncertain.

The J gene is TRBJ2-5, the V gene TRBV5-4; 11 bases are shared with TRBD1. V shed 5 bases and J 5 bases; nucleotides not matched to a gene: 23. CDR1 is SGHNT and CDR2 is YYREEE in the germline V gene (reference sequence). This CDR3 is built from 20 residues. The chain's CDR3 is CASRRQLGTGTGGMRETQYF. The CDR3 coding sequence is TGTGCCAGCAGACGGCAACTTGGGACCGGGACAGGGGGTATGAGGGAGACCCAGTACTTC.

This clone has at least ten counts. This chain links TRBV19 with TRBJ1-5; the D gene is possibly TRBD1 (5 bases). CDR3 length: 16 amino acids. V was pared by 3 bases and J by 1 base, with 13 bases between. Germline values: CDR1 LNHDA, CDR2 SQIVND (reference sequence). CDR3 residues: CASSIRAGSSNQPQHF. The CDR3 DNA follows: TGTGCCAGTAGTATTAGGGCAGGGTCGAGCAATCAGCCCCAGCATTTT.

The chain couples TRBV20-1 to TRBJ1-1; D uncertain. The V and J ends lost 5 bases and 0 bases respectively, with 4 bases between them. The CDR3 covers 11 residues. Germline assignment: CDR1 DFQATT and CDR2 SNEGSKA (reference sequence). CDR3 coding DNA: TGCAGTGCTGACTTGAACACTGAAGCTTTCTTT. It specifies CSADLNTEAFF.

Note on this clone: The germline gene is not matched at one end of the junction; a read error may be the cause. The chain employs TRBV28 and TRBJ1-5; 8 nucleotides agree with TRBD1. Germline CDR1 reads MDHEN; CDR2 reads SYDVKM. This CDR3 has 16 residues. The CDR3 protein is CASTLIGTGGDQPQHF. The CDR3 nucleotides are TGTGCCAGCACTTTAATCGGGACAGGAGGGGATCAGCCCCAGCATTTT.

V and J are TRBV30 and TRBJ1-2; D is possibly TRBD1 (5 bases). The CDR3 totals 13 residues. Germline CDR1 and CDR2: GTSNPN and SVGIG (reference sequence). Deletions cut 3 bases from V and 8 bases from J, with 16 bases between. CDR3 coding DNA: TGTGCCTGGAGGGGGGTTGGGGACTGGGGCTACACCTTC. It specifies CAWRGVGDWGYTF.

The chain employs TRBV11-2 and TRBJ2-7; 7 bases map to TRBD1. In germline, CDR1 is SGHAT, CDR2 FQNNGV. V shed 5 bases, J shed 0 bases, and the junction held 4 bases outside the gene matches. The CDR3 is 14 amino acids. CDR3 sequence reads: CASSTRDSSYEQYF. The CDR3 DNA follows: TGTGCCAGCAGCACAAGGGACAGCTCCTACGAGCAGTACTTC.

On this clone: The DNA is omitted, as the CDR3 cannot be located on it reliably, and the CDR3 follows TCRdb's listing. The chain recombines TRBV21-1 with TRBJ1-2; TRBD1 reflects the table's D call only, with no check against the DNA. TRBV21-1 is reported as a pseudogene. The CDR3 comprises 16 residues, both ends counted. CDR3 protein: CASSKVGTGINYGYTF.

The CDR3 nucleotides are TGCAGTGCTCTCAGGGGATCCGAGCAGTACTTC. It specifies CSALRGSEQYF. The chain couples TRBV20-1 to TRBJ2-7; maybe TRBD1 (6 bases). Germline CDR1 reads DFQATT; CDR2 reads SNEGSKA (reference sequence). The CDR3 contains 11 residues. V shed 5 bases and J shed 6 bases, with 11 bases lying between them.

The V and J genes are TRBV6-5 and TRBJ1-4; 7 bases match TRBD1. The germline V gene has CDR1 MNHEY and CDR2 SVGAGI. This CDR3 has 15 amino acids. The J segment lost 5 bases and the V segment lost 4 bases, leaving 7 bases of the junction unmatched. Here the CDR3 DNA reads TGTGCCAGCAGTTCAGGGGGTAGCTCAAATGAAAAACTGTTTTTT. This translates into CASSSGGSSNEKLFF.

This chain's CDR3 is CASSLNREETQYF. The CDR3 bases are TGTGCCAGCAGCTTAAACAGAGAAGAGACCCAGTACTTC. This chain connects TRBV7-3 to TRBJ2-5; D unresolved. The ends were cut back, 1 base at V and 3 bases at J, with 6 bases in the middle. CDR1 is SGHTA and CDR2 is FQGTGA in the germline V gene. The CDR3 is made up of 13 amino acids.

This clone was found once. The rearrangement joins TRBV2 to TRBJ1-4; weak D call: TRBD1 (5 bases). The V end was cut by 6 bases, the J end by 8 bases, with 22 bases between. This CDR3 is 16 amino acids long. Germline loops: CDR1 SNHLY, CDR2 FYNNEI. CDR3 in DNA: TGTGCCAGCAGGCGCGGACCGGGGGACCAAGGGGAAAAACTGTTTTTT. As protein: CASRRGPGDQGEKLFF.

The CDR3 loop reads CASSLGGKREQYF. In DNA form, the CDR3 reads TGTGCCAGCAGCTTAGGCGGTAAGAGGGAGCAGTACTTC. The V call is TRBV7-9, the J call TRBJ2-7, with no clear D. This CDR3 has 13 amino acids. Per germline, CDR1 SEHNR and CDR2 FQNEAQ (reference sequence). Trimming cost V 1 base and J 7 bases, with 11 bases left between them.

Written as DNA, the CDR3 is TGTGCCAGCAGCCAAGACCCAGGGTGGCTAGGGGAGCAGTACTTC. It specifies CASSQDPGWLGEQYF. The chain links TRBV14 to TRBJ2-7; D is possibly TRBD1 (5 bases). CDR1 SGHDN and CDR2 FVKESK come from the germline V gene. Trimming took 0 bases from V and 7 from J, leaving 16 bases between them. This CDR3 comprises 15 residues.

This CDR3 reads CASSSRNDTSGANVLTF. Written as DNA, the CDR3 is TGTGCCAGCAGCTCCCGGAACGACACGAGTGGGGCCAACGTCCTGACTTTC. The rearrangement uses TRBV5-5 and TRBJ2-6; D remains ambiguous. V lost 3 bases, J lost 3 bases, and 16 bases lay in between. There are 17 residues in the CDR3. The V gene's germline CDR1 is SGHKS and CDR2 YYEKEE (reference sequence).

The chain is built from TRBV15 and TRBJ2-7, with D possibly matching TRBD1 (6 bases). The CDR3 runs 13 residues. Trimming pared 4 bases from V and 0 bases from J, leaving 7 bases between. Germline CDR1 LNHNV, CDR2 YYDKDF (reference sequence). CDR3 DNA sequence: TGTGCCACCAGCACAGGGGACTCCTACGAGCAGTACTTC. It encodes CATSTGDSYEQYF.

The V and J genes are TRBV3-1 (or the pseudogene TRBV3-2) and TRBJ2-5; 10 positions match TRBD1. This CDR3 is 16 amino acids long. V dropped 0 bases and J dropped 4; count of bases not matched to a gene: 5. The germline CDR1 and CDR2 sequences are LGHDT and YNNKEL (reference sequence). CDR3 sequence (DNA): TGTGCCAGCAGCCAAGATCGGACAGGGGGGGGAGAGACCCAGTACTTC. Its translation: CASSQDRTGGGETQYF.

The chain employs TRBV28 and TRBJ1-1, with a possible D match to TRBD1 (6 bases). CDR1 MDHEN and CDR2 SYDVKM come from the germline V gene. V lost 8 bases and J lost 6, with 25 bases in between. The CDR3 spans 16 residues. This CDR3 reads CASLRRSNRVDAEAFF. CDR3 bases: TGTGCCAGCCTGCGTAGATCAAACAGGGTAGATGCTGAAGCTTTCTTT.

The chain is built from TRBV7-9 and TRBJ2-7, with a tentative D call TRBD2 (5 bases). The ends were cut back, 1 base at V and 4 bases at J, with 20 bases in the middle. CDR3 size: 17 residues. Germline CDR1 is SEHNR and CDR2 is FQNEAQ (reference sequence). The CDR3 nucleotides read TGTGCCAGCAGCTTAGTCAGTTGGTTGGGAAGAGGGTACGAGCAGTACTTC. Protein: CASSLVSWLGRGYEQYF.

This sequence joins TRBV28 and TRBJ1-6, with D maybe TRBD1 (5 bases). CDR1 MDHEN and CDR2 SYDVKM come from the germline V gene. V was shortened by 7 bases and J by 0 bases, with 13 bases between the two germline ends. The CDR3 runs to 16 residues. The chain's CDR3 is CASTQGTSSYNSPLHF. The CDR3 bases are TGTGCCAGCACGCAGGGTACGAGCTCCTATAATTCACCCCTCCACTTT.